This section outlines one T cell receptor (beta chain) sequence together with its context. Its antigen is undetermined. These data are taken from a study of vaccination effects on CD4 cells after COVID-19. General study results and limits: In healthy vaccinees, only 1 of 255 vaccine-induced clones cross-reacted with common cold coronaviruses. Late in the post-vaccination period, infection-induced and vaccine-induced clones underwent marked clonal contraction.

The data were produced by immunoSEQ multiplex PCR, yet TCRdb's version contains in-frame clones alone and is incomplete. The profile shows around 22,000 clones, 65% to 85% of them singletons. There are 15 residues in the CDR3. V lost 6 bases and J 8 bases, leaving 22 bases between the germline ends. Per germline, CDR1 MNHEY and CDR2 SVGAGI. Pools of viral peptides were used by the ViraFEST assay to expand antigen-specific CD4+ T cells ahead of sequencing. With about 9 days of culture completed, CD4+ T cells were isolated. According to the study, vaccine recipients showed no prior SARS-CoV-2 infection and negative nucleocapsid antibodies. Peptides at around 9.9 ug/ml and IL-2 at 10 IU/ml were added to two million PBMC per well.

The chain combines TRBV6-5 with TRBJ1-1; D is perhaps TRBD1 (5 bases). This material consisted of CD4+ T cells from PBMCs cultured with HCoV-229E spike peptides, taken before COVID-19 vaccination. This clonotype originated in a human donor who received a COVID-19 vaccine. CDR3 residues: CASRARGLIGEEAFF. DNA for the CDR3: TGTGCCAGCAGGGCCCGAGGACTCATAGGGGAGGAAGCTTTCTTT.